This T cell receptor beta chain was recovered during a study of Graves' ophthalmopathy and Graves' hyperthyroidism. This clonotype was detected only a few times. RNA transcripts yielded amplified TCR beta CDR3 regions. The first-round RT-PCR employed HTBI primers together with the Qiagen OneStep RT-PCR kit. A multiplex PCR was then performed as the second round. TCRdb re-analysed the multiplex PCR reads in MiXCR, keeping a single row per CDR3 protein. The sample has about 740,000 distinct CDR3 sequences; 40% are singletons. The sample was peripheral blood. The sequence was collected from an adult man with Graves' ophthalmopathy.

Written as DNA, the CDR3 is TGTGCCAGCAGCCCGGAGGCCTACCAAGAGACCCAGTACTTC. It yields the protein CASSPEAYQETQYF. The J gene is TRBJ2-5, the V gene TRBV7-6; maybe TRBD2 (5 bases). The CDR3 has 14 residues. Germline CDR1 SGHVS, CDR2 FNYEAQ. Trimming removed 5 bases from V and 0 bases from J, with 10 bases in between.